One sample yielded the 9 T cell receptor beta chains listed below, sequenced in a study of T cells in Graves' hyperthyroidism and ophthalmopathy. Amplified TCR beta CDR3 regions derived from RNA transcripts. The HTBI primer set drove a first-round RT-PCR of the TCR CDR3. TCRdb reprocessed the multiplex PCR reads with MiXCR, giving one entry per CDR3 protein. The sample lists approximately 700,000 distinct CDR3 sequences, 45% occurring once. The sample taken for sequencing was peripheral blood or thyroid tissue (not recorded which). These receptors were taken from an adult man with Graves' disease, either hyperthyroidism or ophthalmopathy (not recorded which).

Note on this clonotype: At one end the junction does not follow the germline gene, possibly because of a read error. The V and J genes are TRBV20-1 and TRBJ2-6; 10 bases agree with TRBD2. This CDR3 comprises 14 residues. Germline V gives CDR1 DFQATT, CDR2 SNEGSKA (reference sequence). In nucleotides, the CDR3 is TGCAGTGCTAGTCGGTCTAGCGGGGGCAACGTCCTGACTTTC. As protein: CSASRSSGGNVLTF.

Many counts were recorded for this clonotype. The chain combines TRBV19 with TRBJ2-5; TRBD2 agrees at 7 bases. V trimming: 5 bases; J trimming: 5 bases; junction bases outside the gene matches: 8. This CDR3 has 14 amino acids. Germline assignment: CDR1 LNHDA and CDR2 SQIVND (reference sequence). The CDR3 DNA is TGTGCCAGTAGTCCAAGACTAGCCGGTGAGACCCAGTACTTC. Translating gives CASSPRLAGETQYF.

Comment on this clonotype: A read error may produce the germline difference seen at one junction end. V and J are TRBV7-3 and TRBJ1-1, with a weak D call TRBD1 (6 bases). The germline V gene has CDR1 SGHTA and CDR2 FQGTGA. This CDR3 region has 13 residues. In nucleotides, the CDR3 is TGTGCCAGCAGCTTGGGACATAACACTGAAGCTTCCTTT. Translated: CASSLGHNTEASF.

This clonotype was recorded at least ten times. The chain carries TRBV24-1 and TRBJ2-7; 9 bases are shared with TRBD1. The germline gives CDR1 KGHDR, CDR2 SFDVKD. The CDR3 extends over 15 amino acids. The junction had 3 bases not matched to a gene; V was cut back by 2 bases and J by 2 bases. This CDR3 reads CATSDSRTGAYEQYF. In DNA form, the CDR3 reads TGTGCCACCAGTGATTCGCGGACAGGGGCCTACGAGCAGTACTTC.

This clonotype was seen many times. The chain combines TRBV2 with TRBJ1-2; 9 nucleotides align to TRBD1. The CDR3 extends over 14 amino acids. Germline values: CDR1 SNHLY, CDR2 FYNNEI. V was pared by 4 bases and J by 3 bases, with 3 bases of the junction left unmatched. The chain's CDR3 is CASSGGQGHYGYTF. Written as DNA, the CDR3 is TGTGCCAGCAGTGGCGGACAGGGGCACTATGGCTACACCTTC.

The CDR3 DNA reads as TGTGCCAGCAGTTGGGACAGAACGCCCTACGAGCAGTACTTC. Translating gives CASSWDRTPYEQYF. The rearrangement joins TRBV7-8 to TRBJ2-7, with TRBD1 matching 7 bases. Germline V CDR1 and CDR2: SGHVS, FQNEAQ. The CDR3 is made up of 14 amino acids. V was clipped by 6 bases and J by 2 bases; unmatched bases: 7.

This clonotype was counted a few times. The chain is built from TRBV2 and TRBJ2-5; TRBD1 aligns across 7 bases. CDR3 length: 13 amino acids. V shed 4 bases and J 5 bases; nucleotides not matched to a gene: 4. Germline values: CDR1 SNHLY, CDR2 FYNNEI. DNA for the CDR3: TGTGCCAGCAGTGTACAGGGGTCGGAGACCCAGTACTTC. Protein: CASSVQGSETQYF.

Ten or more counts support this clonotype. This chain uses TRBV2 with TRBJ1-2, with 7 positions matching TRBD1. Trimming removed 1 base from V and 8 bases from J; junction bases left unmatched: 10. This CDR3 spans 15 amino acids. Looked up from germline, CDR1 is SNHLY and CDR2 is FYNNEI. CDR3 in DNA: TGTGCCAGCAGTGAAGGTGGTAGACAGGGCCAGGGCTACACCTTC. Translating gives CASSEGGRQGQGYTF.

The chain carries TRBV14 and TRBJ1-6; D is unresolved. The germline V and J ends were trimmed by 3 bases and 7 bases, with 16 bases remaining between them. CDR1 is SGHDN and CDR2 is FVKESK in the germline V gene. The CDR3 loop spans 16 amino acids. In nucleotides, the CDR3 is TGTGCCAGCAGCCATTCAGAGCTAAGGCCCAATTCACCCCTCCACTTT. It encodes CASSHSELRPNSPLHF.